The 12 T cell receptor beta chains reported below all come from one sample, sequenced in a study of T cell clonality in common variable immunodeficiency. The data were produced by immunoSEQ multiplex PCR, yet TCRdb's version contains in-frame clones alone and is incomplete. The profile covers under 30,000 clones, none occurring a single time. The sequencing sample was made of peripheral blood mononuclear cells. The source is a person aged 18 to 69 in good health.

In the case of this clone: The read gets to within 3 residues of the CDR3 end, and the germline J gene fills in the rest. The chain joins TRBV10-2 to TRBJ1-1; TRBD1 aligns across 11 bases. Germline V gene lookup returns CDR1 WSHSY and CDR2 SAAADI. CDR3 length: 13 amino acids. Partial CDR3 DNA: TGCGCCAGCAGTATCCGGGACAGGGGGATA. The encoded protein is CASSIRDRGI. Given in full, the CDR3 is CASSIRDRGIAFF.

This clone was counted only a few times. From the germline J gene comes the end of the CDR3, since the read stops 3 residues before it. J is TRBJ2-3 and V is TRBV7-9; D is unresolved. V gave up 2 bases and J gave up 8 bases, with 8 bases separating them. Germline V CDR1 and CDR2: SEHNR, FQNEAQ (reference sequence). The CDR3 runs 12 residues. The CDR3 is CASSLKPLTQYF. The CDR3 bases that were read are TGTGCCAGCAGCTTAAAACCACTTACG.

This clone has a count of ten or more. Coverage ceases 3 residues before the CDR3 finishes, and the germline J gene fills in the end. The chain is built from TRBV4-1 and TRBJ2-3, with unresolved D. CDR1 is MGHRA, CDR2 YSYEKL, per germline. Between the trimmed V and J ends, which lost 0 bases and 7 bases, there was a span of 5 bases. CDR3 length: 12 residues. The CDR3 protein is CASSQEYNTQYF. The sequenced CDR3 bases are TGCGCCAGCAGCCAAGAATACAATACG.

This clone was counted a few times. The sequence runs out 3 residues before the end of the CDR3; the remainder is reconstructed from the germline J gene. The chain joins TRBV7-9 to TRBJ2-1, with 8 bases matching TRBD1. Germline CDR1 reads SEHNR; CDR2 reads FQNEAQ (reference sequence). The length of the CDR3 is 13 residues. V lost 5 bases, J lost 6 bases, and 3 bases stayed unmatched. The part of the CDR3 DNA that was read is TGTGCCAGCAGCCCCGACAGGGGCAATGAG. It translates to CASSPDRGNE. The entire CDR3 reads CASSPDRGNEQFF. Variable domain in full (rest from reference TRBV7-9 and TRBJ2-1): DTGVSQNPRHKITKRGQNVTFRCDPISEHNRLYWYRQTLGQGPEFLTYFQNEAQLEKSRLLSDRFSAERPKGSFSTLEIQRTEQGDSAMYLCASSPDRGNEQFFGPGTRLTVL.

This clone was seen many times. The read halts 3 residues ahead of the CDR3 end, with the missing end drawn from the germline J gene. The V call is TRBV19, the J call TRBJ1-6, with D perhaps TRBD1 (6 bases). The CDR3 runs 14 residues. Germline CDR1 is LNHDA and CDR2 is SQIVND (reference sequence). The V end lost 6 bases, the J end lost 8 bases, and 14 bases lay between the germline ends. CDR3 sequence reads: CASSLREGDSPLHF. The sequenced CDR3 bases are TGTGCCAGTAGCCTCCGGGAGGGGGATTCACCC.

Ten or more counts support this clone. The missing CDR3 end, 3 residues past where the read stops, is filled in from the germline J gene. This chain connects TRBV5-4 to TRBJ2-5; 7 bases are shared with TRBD2. The CDR3 length is 15 residues. Trimming removed 1 base from V and 0 bases from J; junction bases left unmatched: 3. The germline CDR1 and CDR2 sequences are SGHNT and YYREEE (reference sequence). The CDR3 protein is CASSLSSGHQETQYF. The CDR3 DNA, read in part, is TGTGCCAGCAGCTTGTCTAGCGGACACCAAGAGACC. Drawing the rest from reference TRBV5-4 and TRBJ2-5, the complete variable domain is ETGVTQSPTHLIKTRGQQVTLRCSSQSGHNTVSWYQQALGQGPQFIFQYYREEENGRGNFPPRFSGLQFPNYSSELNVNALELDDSALYLCASSLSSGHQETQYFGPGTRLLVL.

This clone was seen repeatedly, ten times or more. Read sequence stops 3 residues before the CDR3 end, and the germline J gene provides the missing end. The J gene is TRBJ2-3, the V gene TRBV7-3; tentatively, D is TRBD2 (6 bases). This CDR3 region has 16 residues. Germline loops: CDR1 SGHTA, CDR2 FQGTGA. The germline V and J ends were trimmed by 5 bases and 1 base, with 16 bases remaining between them. The CDR3 bases that were read are TGTGCCAGCAGCCACGGGATCCCGGGGGGCACAGATACG. It is translated as CASSHGIPGGTDT. The complete CDR3 reads CASSHGIPGGTDTQYF.

This clone was detected ten times or more. The read falls 3 residues short of the CDR3 end, and the missing part is taken from the germline J gene. The V gene is TRBV29-1, the J gene TRBJ2-3; tentative D call: TRBD1 (6 bases). This CDR3 region has 13 residues. Deletions cut 7 bases from V and 3 bases from J, with 14 bases between. Germline-derived CDR1 and CDR2 are SQVTM and ANQGSEA. CDR3 region: CSARITGTDTQYF. Incomplete CDR3 DNA: TGCAGCGCTCGGATCACAGGGACAGATACG.

The CDR3 region is CASRASGGETQYF. The DNA read from the CDR3 is TGTGCCAGCAGAGCTTCAGGGGGCGAGACC. The V call is TRBV11-2, the J call TRBJ2-5; 8 bases are shared with TRBD1. The read finishes 3 residues shy of the CDR3 end, and the germline J gene is used to complete it. Germline loops: CDR1 SGHAT, CDR2 FQNNGV. J was trimmed by 5 bases and V by 6 bases; bases with no gene match: 5. This CDR3 contains 13 residues.

This clone was seen ten or more times. Read sequence stops 3 residues before the CDR3 end, and the germline J gene provides the missing end. The chain combines TRBV29-1 with TRBJ1-2; 7 bases align to TRBD1. The CDR3 length is 11 residues. The germline V gene encodes CDR1 SQVTM and CDR2 ANQGSEA. The part of the CDR3 DNA that was read is TGCAGCGTTGGAGGGGGCAAGGGC. Encoded protein: CSVGGGKG. In full, the CDR3 reads CSVGGGKGYTF.

This clone has at least ten counts. The CDR3 end lies 3 residues beyond the end of the read and is filled in from the germline J gene. This chain links TRBV5-6 with TRBJ1-2; D unclear. Germline assignment: CDR1 SGHDT and CDR2 YYEEEE. V lost 0 bases and J 1 base, leaving 7 bases between the germline ends. The CDR3 is made up of 14 amino acids. The sequenced part of the CDR3 DNA is TGTGCCAGCAGCTTGGGTCAGGTTAACTATGGC. Translating it yields CASSLGQVNYG. The entire CDR3 protein is CASSLGQVNYGYTF.

This clone was picked up many times. Read sequence stops 3 residues before the CDR3 end, and the germline J gene provides the missing end. The rearrangement uses TRBV7-6 and TRBJ2-2, with a weak D call TRBD1 (5 bases). The CDR3 loop spans 15 amino acids. Germline assignment: CDR1 SGHVS and CDR2 FNYEAQ. V lost 1 base and J lost 4, with 10 bases in between. CDR3: CASSLGPGFTGELFF. CDR3 DNA, as far as it was read: TGTGCCAGCAGCTTAGGGCCAGGGTTCACCGGGGAG.